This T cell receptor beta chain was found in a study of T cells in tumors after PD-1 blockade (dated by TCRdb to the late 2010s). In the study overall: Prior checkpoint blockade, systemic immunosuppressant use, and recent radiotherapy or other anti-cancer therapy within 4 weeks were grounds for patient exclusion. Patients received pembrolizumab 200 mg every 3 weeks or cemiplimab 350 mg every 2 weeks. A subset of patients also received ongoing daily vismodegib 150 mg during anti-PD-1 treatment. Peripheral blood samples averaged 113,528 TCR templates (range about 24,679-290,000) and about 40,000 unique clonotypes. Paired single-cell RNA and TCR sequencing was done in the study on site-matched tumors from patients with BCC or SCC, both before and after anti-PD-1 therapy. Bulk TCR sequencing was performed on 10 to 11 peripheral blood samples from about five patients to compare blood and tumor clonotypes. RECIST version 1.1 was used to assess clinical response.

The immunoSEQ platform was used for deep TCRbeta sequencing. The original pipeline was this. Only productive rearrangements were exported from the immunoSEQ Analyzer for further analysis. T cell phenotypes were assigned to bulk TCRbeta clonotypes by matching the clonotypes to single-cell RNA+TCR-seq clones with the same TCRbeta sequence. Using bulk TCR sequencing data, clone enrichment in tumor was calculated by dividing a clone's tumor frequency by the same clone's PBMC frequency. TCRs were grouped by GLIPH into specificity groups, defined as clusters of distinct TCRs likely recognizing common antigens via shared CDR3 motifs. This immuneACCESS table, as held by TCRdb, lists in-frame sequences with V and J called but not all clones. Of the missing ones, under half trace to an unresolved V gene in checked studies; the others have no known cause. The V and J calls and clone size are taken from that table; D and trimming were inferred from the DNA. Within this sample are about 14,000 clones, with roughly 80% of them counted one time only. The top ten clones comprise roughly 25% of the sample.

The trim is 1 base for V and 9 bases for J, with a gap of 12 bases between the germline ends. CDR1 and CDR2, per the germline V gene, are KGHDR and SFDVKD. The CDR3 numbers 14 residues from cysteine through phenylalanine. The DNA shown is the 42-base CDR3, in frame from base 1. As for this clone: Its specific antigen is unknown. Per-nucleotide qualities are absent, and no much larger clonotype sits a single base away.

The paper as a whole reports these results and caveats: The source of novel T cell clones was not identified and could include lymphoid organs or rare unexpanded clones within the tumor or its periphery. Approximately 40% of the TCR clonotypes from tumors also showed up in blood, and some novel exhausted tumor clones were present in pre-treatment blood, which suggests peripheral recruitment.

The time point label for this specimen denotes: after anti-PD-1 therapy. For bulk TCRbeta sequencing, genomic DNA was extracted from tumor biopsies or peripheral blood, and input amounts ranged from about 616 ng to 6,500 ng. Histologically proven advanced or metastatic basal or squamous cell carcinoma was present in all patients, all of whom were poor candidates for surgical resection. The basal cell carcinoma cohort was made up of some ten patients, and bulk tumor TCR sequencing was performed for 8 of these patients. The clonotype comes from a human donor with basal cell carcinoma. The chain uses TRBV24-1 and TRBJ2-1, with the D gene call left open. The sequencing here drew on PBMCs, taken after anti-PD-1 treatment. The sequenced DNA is TGTGCCACCAGTGATTTTTTAATGCCCAGTGAGCAGTTCTTC. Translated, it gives CATSDFLMPSEQFF.